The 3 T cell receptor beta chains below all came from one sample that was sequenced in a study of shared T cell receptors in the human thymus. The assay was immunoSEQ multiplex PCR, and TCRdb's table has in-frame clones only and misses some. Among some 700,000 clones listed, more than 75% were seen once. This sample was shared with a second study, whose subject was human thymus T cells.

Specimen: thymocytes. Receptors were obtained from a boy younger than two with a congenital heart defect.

CDR3: CASSQDFWLNTEAFF. CDR3 bases: TGCGCCAGCAGCCAAGATTTTTGGCTTAACACTGAAGCTTTCTTT. The V gene is TRBV4-3, the J gene TRBJ1-1; D remains unclear. V was shortened by 0 bases and J by 2 bases, with 10 bases between the two germline ends. The CDR3 has 15 amino acids. The V gene's germline CDR1 is LGHNA and CDR2 YSLEER.

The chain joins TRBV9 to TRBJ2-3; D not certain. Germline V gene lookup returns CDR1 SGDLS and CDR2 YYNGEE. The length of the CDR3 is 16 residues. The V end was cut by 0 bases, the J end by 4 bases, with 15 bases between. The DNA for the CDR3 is TGTGCCAGCAGCGTAGGAGTTCTTGAGTCCTCAGATACGCAGTATTTT. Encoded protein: CASSVGVLESSDTQYF.

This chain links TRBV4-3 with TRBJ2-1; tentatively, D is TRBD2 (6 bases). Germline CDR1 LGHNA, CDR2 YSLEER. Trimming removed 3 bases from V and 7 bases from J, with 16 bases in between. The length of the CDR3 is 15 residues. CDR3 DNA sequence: TGCGCCAGCAGCCACTACCGCCGACTAGTAAATGAGCAGTTCTTC. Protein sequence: CASSHYRRLVNEQFF.